One and the same sample provided the 21 T cell receptor beta chains below, sequenced in a study of beta chain features in type 1 diabetes. Study-level points and caveats: All four CD4+ subsets from Type 1 diabetes patients carried moderately but significantly shorter TCRB CDR3s.

All of the isolated RNA was reverse transcribed, so expressed TCRB transcripts were sequenced. Clones were read by immunoSEQ multiplex PCR, and TCRdb kept only the in-frame ones, dropping some. The sample consists of 640,000 or so clones, 13% of them appearing once. Antigen specificity for these receptors is unknown. What was sequenced was naive CD4+ T cells from blood. The receptors shown here come from a man aged 18 to 35 with type 1 diabetes.

Here the CDR3 reads CASSSGHGETQYF. The CDR3 nucleotides are TGTGCCAGCAGTTCAGGACACGGTGAGACCCAGTACTTC. This rearrangement joins TRBV28 to TRBJ2-5; possibly TRBD1 for D (5 bases). Germline CDR1 and CDR2: MDHEN and SYDVKM. The CDR3 is 13 residues long. V lost 4 bases and J 5 bases, leaving 11 bases between the germline ends.

The chain joins TRBV7-2 to TRBJ2-3; 11 bases map to TRBD2. Germline values: CDR1 SGHTA, CDR2 FQGNSA. CDR3 size: 17 residues. With 3 bases clipped from V and 5 bases from J, the junction kept 10 bases outside the gene matches. CDR3 residues: CASSFGSGGAVGDTQYF. Written as DNA, the CDR3 is TGTGCCAGCAGCTTCGGTAGCGGGGGGGCCGTGGGAGATACGCAGTATTTT.

This sequence joins TRBV7-2 and TRBJ2-4; D tentatively fits TRBD1 or TRBD2 (6 bases each). The CDR3 loop spans 15 amino acids. Trimming took off 5 bases at V and 7 bases at J, with 18 bases between the two ends. Germline CDR1 reads SGHTA; CDR2 reads FQGNSA. The CDR3 nucleotides are TGTGCCAGCAGCCTTGGGGGAGGACAGTGGAACATTCAGTACTTC. Its translation is CASSLGGGQWNIQYF.

The genes are TRBV7-2 and TRBJ1-1; D ambiguous. This CDR3 is built from 13 residues. V gave up 0 bases and J gave up 2 bases, with 4 bases separating them. Germline lookup yields CDR1 SGHTA and CDR2 FQGNSA. CDR3 amino acids: CASSLAYNTEAFF. CDR3 in DNA: TGTGCCAGCAGCTTAGCCTATAACACTGAAGCTTTCTTT.

The chain has TRBV30 and TRBJ1-2, with 8 bases matching TRBD1. In germline, CDR1 is GTSNPN, CDR2 SVGIG (reference sequence). This CDR3 region has 16 residues. The J segment lost 8 bases and the V segment lost 0 bases, leaving 14 bases of the junction unmatched. This CDR3 is CAWSVLPGQARGGYTF. In nucleotides, the CDR3 is TGTGCCTGGAGTGTTCTCCCGGGACAGGCCAGAGGGGGCTACACCTTC.

This clone was counted only a few times. The chain couples TRBV25-1 to TRBJ2-2; TRBD2 might be the D (5 bases). V was trimmed by 6 bases and J by 2 bases, leaving 7 bases between them. Germline V gene lookup returns CDR1 MGHDK and CDR2 SYGVNS. The CDR3 runs 13 residues. The CDR3 region is CASREGNTGELFF. The CDR3 nucleotides are TGTGCCAGCAGAGAGGGAAACACCGGGGAGCTGTTTTTT.

The chain's CDR3 is CAISPGGGSSTYEQYF. CDR3 nucleotide sequence: TGTGCCATCAGTCCCGGAGGCGGGTCGTCGACCTACGAGCAGTACTTC. The chain uses TRBV10-3 and TRBJ2-7; D is perhaps TRBD2 (5 bases). The CDR3 has 16 amino acids. The germline V and J ends were trimmed by 5 bases and 2 bases, with 19 bases remaining between them. CDR1 is ENHRY and CDR2 is SYGVKD in the germline V gene.

This sequence joins TRBV19 and TRBJ1-2; no clear D. V gave up 5 bases and J gave up 7 bases, with 11 bases separating them. This CDR3 comprises 12 residues. Germline lookup yields CDR1 LNHDA and CDR2 SQIVND (reference sequence). The CDR3 nucleotides read TGTGCCAGTAGTCCCCGGTCGGGTGGCTACACCTTC. As protein: CASSPRSGGYTF.

The CDR3 coding sequence is TGTGCCACCAGCAGAGAACCCAATATGAACACTGAAGCTTTCTTT. Translation: CATSREPNMNTEAFF. V usage is TRBV15 and J usage is TRBJ1-1; no definite D call. V lost 0 bases and J lost 0, with 8 bases in between. The germline V gene has CDR1 LNHNV and CDR2 YYDKDF (reference sequence). The CDR3 loop spans 15 amino acids.

This clone was seen more than once but under ten times. The chain employs TRBV19 and TRBJ1-2, with 10 positions matching TRBD1. CDR1 LNHDA and CDR2 SQIVND come from the germline V gene (reference sequence). The CDR3 has 17 residues. J lost 2 bases, V lost 5 bases, and 11 bases had no gene match. CDR3 sequence (DNA): TGTGCCAGTAGTTCACCGGGACAGGGGTACAGGAACTATGGCTACACCTTC. As protein: CASSSPGQGYRNYGYTF. Variable domain in full (rest from reference TRBV19 and TRBJ1-2): DGGITQSPKYLFRKEGQNVTLSCEQNLNHDAMYWYRQDPGQGLRLIYYSQIVNDFQKGDIAEGYSVSREKKESFPLTVTSAQKNPTAFYLCASSSPGQGYRNYGYTFGSGTRLTVV.

This clone was counted between two and nine times. The chain carries TRBV11-2 and TRBJ2-7; 9 positions agree with TRBD2. Germline assignment: CDR1 SGHAT and CDR2 FQNNGV. The length of the CDR3 is 14 residues. Losses at the gene ends were 3 bases for V and 0 bases for J; bases not matched to a gene: 0. CDR3 DNA: TGTGCCAGCAGCTTGACTAGCGGCTCCTACGAGCAGTACTTC. Translation: CASSLTSGSYEQYF.

The genes are TRBV30 and TRBJ1-2; 9 positions match TRBD1. V lost 0 bases, J lost 13 bases, and 9 bases stayed unmatched. The CDR3 sequence is 13 residues long. Germline V gene data show CDR1 as GTSNPN and CDR2 as SVGIG (reference sequence). DNA of the CDR3: TGTGCCTGGAGTGTGCAGGGACAGGGAATTCCCACCTTC. Translating it yields CAWSVQGQGIPTF.

This clone was seen more than once but under ten times. V and J are TRBV10-1 and TRBJ2-3; no firm D call. With 4 bases removed from V and 9 bases from J, the gap between germline ends came to 14 bases. The V gene's germline CDR1 is WNHNN and CDR2 SYGVQD (reference sequence). The CDR3 contains 13 residues. CDR3 amino acids: CASSGSAGATQYF. The CDR3 nucleotides are TGCGCCAGCAGTGGATCGGCAGGAGCAACGCAGTATTTT.

This clone was detected a few times. The J gene is TRBJ2-6, the V gene TRBV11-2; no definite D call. CDR1 and CDR2 from the germline V gene are SGHAT and FQNNGV. Trimming took off 4 bases at V and 5 bases at J, with 15 bases between the two ends. The CDR3 consists of 16 residues. DNA for the CDR3: TGTGCCAGCAGCTCTCTAGACCGAATTCGGGCCAACGTCCTGACTTTC. It encodes CASSSLDRIRANVLTF.

This clone was observed once. The V call is TRBV11-1, the J call TRBJ1-1, with D unresolved. V lost 5 bases, J lost 1 base, and 8 bases lay in between. The CDR3 consists of 13 residues. Per the germline V gene, CDR1 is SGHAT and CDR2 is FQDESV (reference sequence). Written as DNA, the CDR3 is TGTGCCAGCAGCCCATTCGGGAACACTGAAGCTTTCTTT. As protein: CASSPFGNTEAFF.

This clone was seen a handful of times. V is TRBV6-1 and J is TRBJ2-5; TRBD1 is a possible D gene (5 bases). CDR3 size: 12 residues. V lost 8 bases to trimming and J lost 1 base, with 8 bases between them. Germline CDR1 and CDR2: MNHNS and SASEGT. The CDR3 protein is CASQGAQETQYF. The CDR3 nucleotides read TGTGCCAGCCAGGGTGCCCAAGAGACCCAGTACTTC.

The chain is built from TRBV7-3 and TRBJ2-3, with TRBD2 identical over 14 bases. After removal of 4 bases from V and 7 bases from J, the junction contained 7 bases not matched to a gene. The CDR3 has 16 residues. Per the germline V gene, CDR1 is SGHTA and CDR2 is FQGTGA. CDR3 sequence: CASSSPGLAGGNTQYF. Here the CDR3 DNA reads TGTGCCAGCAGCTCACCAGGACTAGCGGGGGGTAATACGCAGTATTTT.

The table lists this clone with a few counts. The CDR3 sequence is CASSQDSIYGYTF. CDR3 DNA: TGCGCCAGCAGCCAAGACTCGATCTATGGCTACACCTTC. V and J are TRBV4-1 and TRBJ1-2; D remains unclear. V lost 0 bases, J lost 4 bases, and 6 bases lay in between. The CDR3 is 13 residues long. The germline V gene encodes CDR1 MGHRA and CDR2 YSYEKL.

This clone was detected a few times. CDR3 coding DNA: TGTGCCATCAGCGATCGACTAGCGGATCAAGAGACCCAGTACTTC. Encoded protein: CAISDRLADQETQYF. The J gene is TRBJ2-5, the V gene TRBV10-3, with 9 bases that match TRBD2. The CDR3 sequence is 15 residues long. V dropped 6 bases and J dropped 2; count of bases not matched to a gene: 7. Germline values: CDR1 ENHRY, CDR2 SYGVKD.

The V and J genes are TRBV6-5 and TRBJ2-3, with unresolved D. V was clipped by 0 bases and J by 2 bases, with 6 bases between them. The CDR3 is 14 amino acids. Per the germline V gene, CDR1 is MNHEY and CDR2 is SVGAGI. CDR3 nucleotide sequence: TGTGCCAGCAGTTACTCCCTAAACACAGATACGCAGTATTTT. Its protein product is CASSYSLNTDTQYF.

In its sample, this clone was seen once. This chain connects TRBV7-2 to TRBJ2-7; unclear D gene. V dropped 0 bases and J dropped 5 bases, with 11 bases sitting between them. CDR1 is SGHTA, CDR2 FQGNSA, per germline. The CDR3 is 14 residues long. This CDR3 reads CASSLALLGHEQYF. CDR3 in DNA: TGTGCCAGCAGCTTAGCGCTTTTAGGCCACGAGCAGTACTTC.